These 25 T cell receptor beta chains share one sample of origin, sequenced in a study of human thymus T cells. It was from resections taken during corrective heart surgery that the thymus tissue came. The table came from immunoSEQ multiplex PCR; TCRdb's copy has only in-frame clones and leaves some out. The sample lists more than 70,000 clones, roughly 96% occurring once. Sequencing input: thymus tissue. All receptors derive from a boy in the first two years of life with a congenital heart defect but otherwise immunologically healthy.

The chain employs TRBV5-6 and TRBJ1-2, with a weak D call TRBD1 (6 bases). V lost 4 bases to trimming and J lost 3 bases, with 19 bases between them. The CDR3 has 16 residues. Germline CDR1 reads SGHDT; CDR2 reads YYEEEE. CDR3 sequence: CASSKQGVEGHYGYTF. The CDR3 nucleotides are TGTGCCAGCAGCAAACAGGGTGTTGAGGGGCACTATGGCTACACCTTC.

The rearrangement uses TRBV4-1 and TRBJ2-1, with 12 bases that match TRBD1. The CDR3 sequence is 16 residues long. The V and J ends lost 4 bases and 8 bases, in that order; junction bases with no gene match: 9. Germline V CDR1 and CDR2: MGHRA, YSYEKL. In DNA, the CDR3 is TGCGCCAGCAGCCGGGGACAGGGGGCTAGGGCTCATGAGCAGTTCTTC. Translation: CASSRGQGARAHEQFF.

The chain couples TRBV19 to TRBJ2-3; D remains unclear. The CDR3 has 13 residues. CDR1 is LNHDA, CDR2 SQIVND, per germline (reference sequence). Trimming removed 3 bases at V and 2 bases at J, with 6 bases between. For the CDR3, the DNA is TGTGCCAGTAGTATGGACCCCACAGATACGCAGTATTTT. As protein: CASSMDPTDTQYF.

The genes are TRBV5-8 and TRBJ2-5; 8 nucleotides line up with TRBD2. CDR3 size: 20 residues. With 2 bases clipped from V and 1 base from J, the junction kept 19 bases outside the gene matches. Germline V gene data show CDR1 as SGHTS and CDR2 as YDEGEE. In DNA, the CDR3 is TGTGCCAGCAGCTTTCTTCTGGAAGGGACTAGATACCGATTCCAAGAGACCCAGTACTTC. Protein sequence: CASSFLLEGTRYRFQETQYF.

The genes are TRBV7-3 and TRBJ2-1; 8 nucleotides align to TRBD2. This CDR3 has 16 amino acids. V lost 2 bases and J lost 2; bases outside the gene matches: 5. Germline loops: CDR1 SGHTA, CDR2 FQGTGA. The CDR3 DNA follows: TGTGCCAGCAGCTTAGTCCCGGGGGGGCCCTACAATGAGCAGTTCTTC. Translating gives CASSLVPGGPYNEQFF. The variable domain in full, completed from reference TRBV7-3 and TRBJ2-1, reads GAGVSQTPSNKVTEKGKYVELRCDPISGHTALYWYRQSLGQGPEFLIYFQGTGAADDSGLPNDRFFAVRPEGSVSTLKIQRTERGDSAVYLCASSLVPGGPYNEQFFGPGTRLTVL.

The chain combines TRBV6-1 with TRBJ1-2; the match to TRBD1 covers 7 bases. Germline CDR1 and CDR2: MNHNS and SASEGT. V lost 2 bases and J lost 7; bases outside the gene matches: 10. The CDR3 runs to 15 residues. The CDR3: CASSERVRGRRGYTF. The CDR3 region has the DNA TGTGCCAGCAGTGAAAGGGTAAGGGGGCGCCGTGGCTACACCTTC.

The chain uses TRBV7-2 and TRBJ1-2, with a weak D call TRBD1 (5 bases). Germline V gene sequence: CDR1 SGHTA, CDR2 FQGNSA. The CDR3 loop spans 14 amino acids. Trimming cost V 5 bases and J 12 bases, with 22 bases left between them. CDR3 amino acids: CASSTGLGQGLHTF. CDR3 coding DNA: TGTGCCAGCAGCACTGGTCTCGGGCAGGGACTTCACACCTTC.

J is TRBJ2-4 and V is TRBV7-2, with a tentative D call TRBD1 (6 bases). V lost 5 bases, J lost 0 bases, and 8 bases lay in between. The V gene's germline CDR1 is SGHTA and CDR2 FQGNSA. CDR3 length: 14 residues. CDR3 in DNA: TGTGCCAGCAGCCCAGGGGTAGCCAAAAACATTCAGTACTTC. Its translation is CASSPGVAKNIQYF.

In nucleotides, the CDR3 is TGTGCCAGCAGCCTGGGGGGGTACCTCCCGCCCACAGATACGCAGTATTTT. As protein: CASSLGGYLPPTDTQYF. This rearrangement joins TRBV5-4 to TRBJ2-3; the match to TRBD2 covers 7 bases. Trimming at V came to 4 bases and at J to 2 bases, leaving 13 bases not matched to a gene. CDR1 is SGHNT, CDR2 YYREEE, per germline (reference sequence). CDR3 size: 17 residues.

J is TRBJ2-3 and V is TRBV14; 8 bases line up with TRBD1. J lost 6 bases, V lost 1 base, and 9 bases had no gene match. The CDR3 length is 16 residues. The germline V gene has CDR1 SGHDN and CDR2 FVKESK. The CDR3 region has the DNA TGTGCCAGCAGCCAAGTGCGGGACAGGATTGGGGATACGCAGTATTTT. Its translation: CASSQVRDRIGDTQYF. Full variable domain (outside the CDR3, taken from reference TRBV14 and TRBJ2-3): EAGVTQFPSHSVIEKGQTVTLRCDPISGHDNLYWYRRVMGKEIKFLLHFVKESKQDESGMPNNRFLAERTGGTYSTLKVQPAELEDSGVYFCASSQVRDRIGDTQYFGPGTRLTVL.

The DNA for the CDR3 is TGTGCCAGCAGCTTTTACCAAGAGACCCAGTACTTC. The encoded protein is CASSFYQETQYF. This sequence joins TRBV7-9 and TRBJ2-5; D ambiguous. The V gene's germline CDR1 is SEHNR and CDR2 FQNEAQ (reference sequence). The CDR3 totals 12 residues. Trimming took off 3 bases at V and 0 bases at J, with 2 bases between the two ends.

The chain recombines TRBV6-5 with TRBJ1-2; D unclear. V gave up 8 bases and J gave up 4 bases, with 20 bases separating them. The CDR3 is 15 residues long. Germline assignment: CDR1 MNHEY and CDR2 SVGAGI. The CDR3 loop is CASLGLQTRTYGYTF. The CDR3 DNA is TGTGCCAGCCTTGGGCTCCAAACGAGGACCTATGGCTACACCTTC.

CDR3 sequence (DNA): TGTGCCAGCAGTGAACGGGATACAAATATAAGCTACGAGCAGTACTTC. The encoded protein is CASSERDTNISYEQYF. The chain joins TRBV6-1 to TRBJ2-7, with D perhaps TRBD2 (5 bases). Germline CDR1 and CDR2: MNHNS and SASEGT. This CDR3 region has 16 residues. V was pared by 2 bases and J by 3 bases, with 17 bases between.

The J gene is TRBJ1-1, the V gene TRBV9; 7 bases map to TRBD1. The CDR3 has 14 residues. Trimming at V came to 3 bases and at J to 2 bases, leaving 4 bases not matched to a gene. Germline V lookup: CDR1 SGDLS, CDR2 YYNGEE. The CDR3 region is CASSGDRDNTEAFF. The CDR3, as DNA: TGTGCCAGCAGCGGAGACAGGGACAACACTGAAGCTTTCTTT.

This clone was counted only a few times. The V and J genes are TRBV7-6 and TRBJ1-1; no reliable D call. The V and J ends lost 1 base and 0 bases respectively, with 6 bases between them. CDR1 and CDR2 from the germline V gene are SGHVS and FNYEAQ. The CDR3 runs 14 residues. The CDR3 reads CASSLVGMNTEAFF. The CDR3, as DNA: TGTGCCAGCAGCTTAGTGGGGATGAACACTGAAGCTTTCTTT.

The chain uses TRBV28 and TRBJ2-6; 12 nucleotides agree with TRBD1. The CDR3 extends over 19 amino acids. V shed 4 bases, J shed 3 bases, and the junction held 10 bases outside the gene matches. CDR1 is MDHEN and CDR2 is SYDVKM in the germline V gene. The CDR3 loop is CASSSALRDRGLGANVLTF. The CDR3 coding sequence is TGTGCCAGCAGTTCCGCCCTCCGGGACAGGGGGCTTGGGGCCAACGTCCTGACTTTC. Filled out from reference TRBV28 and TRBJ2-6, the complete variable domain reads DVKVTQSSRYLVKRTGEKVFLECVQDMDHENMFWYRQDPGLGLRLIYFSYDVKMKEKGDIPEGYSVSREKKERFSLILESASTNQTSMYLCASSSALRDRGLGANVLTFGAGSRLTVL.

J is TRBJ2-7 and V is TRBV5-4; D ambiguous. Germline values: CDR1 SGHNT, CDR2 YYREEE (reference sequence). V dropped 1 base and J dropped 5 bases, with 19 bases sitting between them. The CDR3 spans 16 residues. In DNA, the CDR3 is TGTGCCAGCAGCTTGATTTTAAGGGCGAGGTGGGACGAGCAGTACTTC. Protein sequence: CASSLILRARWDEQYF.

In the case of this clone: Other DNA sequences in this specimen translate into the identical CDR3. This chain joins TRBV7-3 and TRBJ2-5; D is ambiguous. V lost 5 bases to trimming and J lost 8 bases, with 15 bases between them. Looked up from germline, CDR1 is SGHTA and CDR2 is FQGTGA. The CDR3 spans 13 residues. This chain's CDR3 is CASSLGFGETQYF. The CDR3 nucleotides read TGTGCCAGCAGCCTGGGGTTTGGGGAAACCCAGTACTTC.

The rearrangement uses TRBV5-6 and TRBJ2-3; 11 bases are shared with TRBD2. The CDR3 has 16 residues. J lost 2 bases, V lost 0 bases, and 2 bases had no gene match. Germline CDR1 SGHDT, CDR2 YYEEEE. CDR3 amino acids: CASSLGLAGHTDTQYF. The CDR3, as DNA: TGTGCCAGCAGCTTGGGACTAGCGGGGCACACAGATACGCAGTATTTT.

The V call is TRBV5-1, the J call TRBJ2-7, with D possibly TRBD2 on 6 matching bases. The CDR3 loop spans 15 amino acids. Germline V lookup: CDR1 SGHRS, CDR2 YFSETQ. Trimming removed 3 bases at V and 0 bases at J, with 13 bases between. CDR3 loop: CASSWGVTSSYEQYF. Here the CDR3 DNA reads TGCGCCAGCAGCTGGGGGGTGACTAGCTCCTACGAGCAGTACTTC.

The rearrangement links TRBV5-4 to TRBJ2-6; D might be TRBD1 or TRBD2, each matching 5 bases. CDR3 length: 18 amino acids. The V end was cut by 3 bases, the J end by 0 bases, with 16 bases between. Germline CDR1 SGHNT, CDR2 YYREEE (reference sequence). CDR3 amino acids: CASSSLRGASSGANVLTF. In DNA, the CDR3 is TGTGCCAGCAGCTCCCTGAGGGGTGCATCCTCTGGGGCCAACGTCCTGACTTTC.

The gene calls are TRBV7-9 and TRBJ2-7; 7 bases are shared with TRBD2. CDR3 size: 19 residues. V trimming: 2 bases; J trimming: 2 bases; junction bases outside the gene matches: 18. CDR1 and CDR2 (germline): SEHNR, FQNEAQ (reference sequence). The CDR3 sequence: CASSLKVVLLAGDAYEQYF. CDR3 nucleotide sequence: TGTGCCAGCAGCTTAAAGGTCGTCCTTCTTGCGGGAGATGCCTACGAGCAGTACTTC.

CDR3 DNA sequence: TGCGCCAGCAGCCAACACGGCCCCGGGACAGGGTACTACGAGCAGTACTTC. Amino acids: CASSQHGPGTGYYEQYF. The chain carries TRBV4-3 and TRBJ2-7; 9 nucleotides agree with TRBD1. CDR1 is LGHNA, CDR2 YSLEER, per germline. The CDR3 consists of 17 residues. Losses at the gene ends were 2 bases for V and 3 bases for J; bases not matched to a gene: 11.

The chain has TRBV9 and TRBJ2-3; D ambiguous. Germline CDR1 and CDR2: SGDLS and YYNGEE. The CDR3 extends over 12 amino acids. Deletions cut 5 bases from V and 1 base from J, with 5 bases between. CDR3 sequence reads: CASRGGTDTQYF. CDR3 coding DNA: TGTGCCAGCAGGGGCGGCACAGATACGCAGTATTTT.

The chain has TRBV5-4 and TRBJ2-5, with D perhaps given as TRBD1 or TRBD2 (6 bases each). Germline loops: CDR1 SGHNT, CDR2 YYREEE (reference sequence). V was cut by 1 base and J by 5 bases, with 15 bases left in between. There are 15 residues in the CDR3. In DNA, the CDR3 is TGTGCCAGCAGCTTGCACGGGGGCCCCCAGGAGACCCAGTACTTC. Protein product: CASSLHGGPQETQYF.